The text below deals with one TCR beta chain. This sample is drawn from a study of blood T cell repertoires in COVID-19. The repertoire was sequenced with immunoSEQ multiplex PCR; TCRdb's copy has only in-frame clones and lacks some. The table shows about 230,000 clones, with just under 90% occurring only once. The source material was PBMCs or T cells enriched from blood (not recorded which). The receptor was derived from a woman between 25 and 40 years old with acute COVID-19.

The CDR3 region has the DNA TGTGCCAGCAGTCAGTACAGCTCCTATAATTCACCCCTCCACTTT. Protein sequence: CASSQYSSYNSPLHF. The chain is built from TRBV2 and TRBJ1-6; D remains ambiguous. The germline V gene encodes CDR1 SNHLY and CDR2 FYNNEI. V was cut by 5 bases and J by 0 bases, with 8 bases left in between. The CDR3 is 15 amino acids.